The next 15 T cell receptor beta chains were all read from a single sample in a study of cytomegalovirus exposure and HLA in healthy donors (dated by TCRdb to the late 2010s). The library was made by the immunoSEQ multiplex PCR assay. For the multiplex PCR, a mixture combining 60 forward primers for TCR Vbeta segments and 13 reverse primers for TCR Jbeta segments was used. TCRdb stores this immuneACCESS table with in-frame sequences only. Part of the clones is absent; in the studies checked, under half of the shortfall reflects unresolved V genes, and no reason is known for the rest. Present in this sample are about 140,000 clones, about 85% of which were seen just once. Together, the top ten hold approximately 2.7% of the sample. The sequenced sample was PBMCs. The source of these receptors is a boy between 2 and 10 years old in good health and CMV-seronegative.

This sequence joins TRBV6-6 and TRBJ2-1, with D unclear. The CDR3 is 13 residues long. Trimming stripped 0 bases from V and 8 bases from J, with 8 bases between. From germline, CDR1 is MNHNY and CDR2 SVGAGI (reference sequence). CDR3 amino acids: CASSYSPSDEQFF. Here the CDR3 DNA reads TGTGCCAGCAGTTACTCTCCAAGCGATGAGCAGTTCTTC.

This chain connects TRBV7-2 to TRBJ2-5; D perhaps matches TRBD1 (5 bases). CDR1 is SGHTA and CDR2 is FQGNSA in the germline V gene. The CDR3 spans 13 residues. Trimming left V 5 bases short and J 5 bases short, with 12 bases between. The CDR3 bases are TGTGCCAGCAGCGCCCAGGGATGGGAGACCCAGTACTTC. Translating gives CASSAQGWETQYF.

The J gene is TRBJ2-7, the V gene TRBV5-8; 7 bases map to TRBD1. V lost 4 bases to trimming and J lost 4 bases; unmatched junction nucleotides: 11. Germline V gene data show CDR1 as SGHTS and CDR2 as YDEGEE. There are 15 residues in the CDR3. CDR3 protein: CASSLRGTAGYEQYF. The CDR3 coding sequence is TGTGCCAGCAGCCTCAGGGGGACAGCTGGTTACGAGCAGTACTTC. Complete variable domain (other parts from reference TRBV5-8 and TRBJ2-7): EAGVTQSPTHLIKTRGQQATLRCSPISGHTSVYWYQQALGLGLQFLLWYDEGEERNRGNFPPRFSGRQFPNYSSELNVNALELEDSALYLCASSLRGTAGYEQYFGPGTRLTVT.

V gene TRBV7-9 combines with J gene TRBJ1-2; no firm D call. The germline V gene has CDR1 SEHNR and CDR2 FQNEAQ (reference sequence). This CDR3 has 12 amino acids. Trimming shortened V by 5 bases and J by 7 bases, and 11 bases separated the two germline ends. The CDR3 DNA follows: TGTGCCAGCAGCCCCCGTGCGGGTGGCTACACCTTC. Translated, it gives CASSPRAGGYTF.

This chain links TRBV25-1 with TRBJ1-5; D unclear. CDR1 MGHDK and CDR2 SYGVNS come from the germline V gene. V lost 1 base, J lost 2 bases, and 18 bases lay in between. The CDR3 extends over 18 amino acids. In DNA, the CDR3 is TGTGCCAGCAGTGAATTATGGTTTCCCGAGGTGCGCAATCAGCCCCAGCATTTT. Translated, it gives CASSELWFPEVRNQPQHF.

This clone was seen a handful of times. This sequence joins TRBV4-3 and TRBJ2-7, with 7 bases identical to TRBD2. The CDR3 length is 17 residues. V shed 3 bases, J shed 0 bases, and the junction held 11 bases outside the gene matches. Germline V gene sequence: CDR1 LGHNA, CDR2 YSLEER. The CDR3 DNA reads as TGCGCCAGCAGCCAGCATCCGTCCGGGACTAACTCCTACGAGCAGTACTTC. This gives the protein CASSQHPSGTNSYEQYF.

This chain links TRBV7-9 with TRBJ2-5, with 7 bases aligning to TRBD2. This CDR3 region has 14 residues. Losses at the gene ends were 3 bases for V and 2 bases for J; bases not matched to a gene: 3. Germline values: CDR1 SEHNR, CDR2 FQNEAQ (reference sequence). CDR3 amino acids: CASSLGGWQETQYF. In nucleotides, the CDR3 is TGTGCCAGCAGCTTGGGGGGGTGGCAAGAGACCCAGTACTTC.

The rearrangement links TRBV5-1 to TRBJ1-1, with TRBD1 matching 7 bases. Germline-derived CDR1 and CDR2 are SGHRS and YFSETQ. The length of the CDR3 is 15 residues. The ends lost 4 bases at V and 0 bases at J; junction bases unmatched: 6. The CDR3 sequence: CASSTTTGVNTEAFF. The CDR3 nucleotides are TGCGCCAGCAGCACTACAACAGGGGTGAACACTGAAGCTTTCTTT.

The V call is TRBV29-1, the J call TRBJ2-1; perhaps TRBD2 as D (6 bases). Germline V lookup: CDR1 SQVTM, CDR2 ANQGSEA. The CDR3 has 13 residues. Trimming took 3 bases from V and 4 from J, leaving 10 bases between them. CDR3 sequence: CSVDASEYNEQFF. CDR3 bases: TGCAGCGTTGATGCTAGCGAATACAATGAGCAGTTCTTC.

This chain links TRBV10-3 with TRBJ2-1; 9 nucleotides agree with TRBD2. CDR1 ENHRY and CDR2 SYGVKD come from the germline V gene. The CDR3 extends over 17 amino acids. The ends lost 3 bases at V and 5 bases at J; junction bases unmatched: 11. The CDR3 loop is CAISDSSAGGPDNEQFF. The CDR3 coding sequence is TGTGCCATCAGTGATTCCTCCGCGGGAGGGCCGGACAATGAGCAGTTCTTC.

The chain joins TRBV19 to TRBJ1-1; tentatively, D is TRBD1 (5 bases). The CDR3 spans 13 residues. Germline-derived CDR1 and CDR2 are LNHDA and SQIVND (reference sequence). Between the trimmed V and J ends, which lost 6 bases and 8 bases, there was a span of 16 bases. The CDR3 is CASRSTLRVEAFF. CDR3 coding DNA: TGTGCCAGTAGATCCACCCTCAGGGTGGAAGCTTTCTTT.

The chain combines TRBV9 with TRBJ2-2; D unclear. The CDR3 contains 17 residues. CDR1 and CDR2 (germline): SGDLS, YYNGEE. The V gene lost 5 bases and the J gene lost 2 bases, with 19 bases spanning the gap. This CDR3 is CASSDSLALDNTGELFF. As DNA, the CDR3 is TGTGCCAGCAGTGACTCTTTGGCCCTCGACAACACCGGGGAGCTGTTTTTT.

The V and J genes are TRBV13 and TRBJ2-5, with D possibly being TRBD2 (6 bases). The CDR3 totals 14 residues. Trimming took off 5 bases at V and 2 bases at J, with 12 bases between the two ends. The germline V gene encodes CDR1 PRHDT and CDR2 FYEKMQ (reference sequence). CDR3 sequence reads: CASSETRGQETQYF. CDR3 in DNA: TGTGCCAGCAGCGAGACTAGAGGGCAAGAGACCCAGTACTTC.

CDR3 amino acids: CASSEPGHPYSNQPQHF. DNA of the CDR3: TGTGCCAGCAGTGAGCCGGGACACCCTTATAGCAATCAGCCCCAGCATTTT. V is TRBV6-1 and J is TRBJ1-5, with a possible D match to TRBD1 (6 bases). Between the trimmed V and J ends, which lost 3 bases and 0 bases, there was a span of 15 bases. The CDR3 totals 17 residues. Per the germline V gene, CDR1 is MNHNS and CDR2 is SASEGT.

J is TRBJ2-7 and V is TRBV27; 8 bases align to TRBD2. The CDR3 is 12 amino acids. Germline-derived CDR1 and CDR2 are MNHEY and SMNVEV (reference sequence). DNA of the CDR3: TGTGTCTCCGGGGGGGCGACCTACGAGCAGTACTTC. The encoded protein is CVSGGATYEQYF.